This T cell receptor beta chain was observed in a study of radiotherapy plus CTLA-4 blockade in lung cancer. About the study: Among all patients, 18% showed objective responses, while about 31% had disease control.

Per germline, CDR1 SGHRS and CDR2 YFSETQ. The CDR3 covers 12 residues. The V gene lost 5 bases and the J gene lost 5 bases, with 10 bases spanning the gap. TCRdb's table, derived via immunoSEQ multiplex PCR, lists solely in-frame clones and lacks some. Counted here are around 100,000 clones, more than 65% occurring once; the ten biggest clones make up about 3.3%. The starting material was peripheral blood, obtained from a patient treated with radiotherapy plus ipilimumab. The gene calls are TRBV5-1 and TRBJ1-2; TRBD1 is a possible D gene (5 bases). The source is a human donor with non-small cell lung cancer that progressed on radiotherapy plus ipilimumab. Some clones in this sample may be carry-over from other donors' samples. This CDR3 reads CASRGGTYGYTF. The CDR3 bases are TGCGCCAGCAGGGGCGGGACGTATGGCTACACCTTC.